This TCR beta chain was sequenced for a study of metastatic and nonmetastatic thyroid tumors. Findings and caveats of the study: It was reported that TCR beta diversity was significantly higher in malignant thyroid tumors than benign nodules, in blood and tumor.

There are a few counts of this clone. The antigen is unknown. The CDR3 is 11 amino acids. Germline CDR1 and CDR2: MDHEN and SYDVKM. The germline V and J ends were trimmed by 7 bases and 2 bases, with 6 bases remaining between them. Every patient underwent thyroid surgery untreated. Per the original data handling: To classify distant metastasis in papillary thyroid cancer, a model was built from CDR3 differences across clinicopathological groups. TCRdb re-clonotyped the PCR reads through MiXCR. What appears here as the V and J calls and clone size reflects TCRdb's work, not the paper's. The sample has around 18,000 clones; 30% to 35% are singletons.

The rearrangement joins TRBV28 to TRBJ2-7; perhaps TRBD2 as D (5 bases). This sequence originates from a female donor with papillary thyroid cancer or a benign thyroid nodule (not recorded which). Some clones in this sample may be carry-over from other donors' samples. Specimen: tumor tissue. CDR3 in DNA: TGTGCCAGCACCGGGACCTACGAGCAGTACTTC. The encoded protein is CASTGTYEQYF.